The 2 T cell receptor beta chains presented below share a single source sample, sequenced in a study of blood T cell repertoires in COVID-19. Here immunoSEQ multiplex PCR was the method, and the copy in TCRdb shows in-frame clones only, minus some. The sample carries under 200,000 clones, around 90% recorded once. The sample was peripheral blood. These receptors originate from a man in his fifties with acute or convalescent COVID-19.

The CDR3 DNA sequence: TGTGCCAGCAGCAAACGGACAGAACTGTACAATGAGCAGTTCTTC. The encoded protein is CASSKRTELYNEQFF. This chain connects TRBV11-2 to TRBJ2-1, with D perhaps TRBD1 (6 bases). With 5 bases removed from V and 4 bases from J, the gap between germline ends came to 15 bases. In germline, CDR1 is SGHAT, CDR2 FQNNGV. The CDR3 is made up of 15 amino acids. Together with reference TRBV11-2 and TRBJ2-1, the CDR3 gives the full variable domain: EAGVAQSPRYKIIEKRQSVAFWCNPISGHATLYWYQQILGQGPKLLIQFQNNGVVDDSQLPKDRFSAERLKGVDSTLKIQPAKLEDSAVYLCASSKRTELYNEQFFGPGTRLTVL.

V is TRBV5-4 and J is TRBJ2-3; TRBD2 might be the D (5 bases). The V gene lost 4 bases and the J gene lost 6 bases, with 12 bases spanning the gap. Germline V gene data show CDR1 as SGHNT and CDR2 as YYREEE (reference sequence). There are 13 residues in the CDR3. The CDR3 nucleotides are TGTGCCAGCAGCCCTCTAGCTTCGGATACGCAGTATTTT. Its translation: CASSPLASDTQYF.